This TCR beta chain was profiled in a study of PD-L1 blockade in urothelial cancer. Study in general: Dosed intravenously at 1,200 mg every 3 weeks, atezolizumab was initiated by patients at some point between 2014 and 2016. Blood analyses occurred 3 weeks (second dose) and 6 weeks post treatment start. A median of approximately 150,000 T cells was found in the blood samples.

The CDR3 covers 15 residues. CDR1 is SGHRS and CDR2 is YFSETQ in the germline V gene. The germline V and J ends were trimmed by 2 bases and 4 bases, with 12 bases remaining between them. Each patient's cancer was a locally advanced or metastatic urothelial carcinoma. Repertoires were generated with immunoSEQ multiplex PCR, while TCRdb's copy carries only in-frame clones and drops some. This table holds approximately 46,000 clones, 70% to 90% found once. This specimen consisted of PBMCs, obtained around atezolizumab (anti-PD-L1) treatment. The chain couples TRBV5-1 to TRBJ1-4, with D possibly TRBD1 on 5 matching bases. The TCR was taken from a man between 60 and 75 years old with urothelial cancer. The CDR3 reads CASSFGGGFNEKLFF. The CDR3 coding sequence is TGCGCCAGCAGCTTCGGTGGGGGGTTTAATGAAAAACTGTTTTTT.